One sample yielded the 8 T cell receptor beta chains listed below, sequenced in a study of T cell responses to AZD1222 COVID-19 vaccine. TCRdb keeps only in-frame clones here, not all; method: immunoSEQ multiplex PCR. The table has roughly 80,000 clones, 90% seen once. The sequenced sample was peripheral blood, obtained 28 days after the second AZD1222 dose. The receptors were gathered from an adult who received the AZD1222 COVID-19 vaccine.

This clone was seen a single time. The chain links TRBV12-3 or TRBV12-4 to TRBJ1-2, with a weak D call TRBD1 (5 bases). CDR3 length: 12 residues. Between the trimmed V and J ends, which lost 4 bases and 8 bases, there was a span of 11 bases. The CDR3 loop is CASSSGMFGYTF. The CDR3 DNA is TGTGCCAGCAGTTCAGGGATGTTCGGCTACACCTTC.

This chain connects TRBV30 to TRBJ2-5; maybe TRBD1 (6 bases). V dropped 3 bases and J dropped 1 base, with 12 bases sitting between them. The CDR3 extends over 14 amino acids. Germline V CDR1 and CDR2: GTSNPN, SVGIG (reference sequence). The CDR3 here is CAWRETGAQETQYF. In DNA, the CDR3 is TGTGCCTGGAGGGAGACAGGCGCCCAAGAGACCCAGTACTTC.

This chain joins TRBV4-2 and TRBJ1-1, with D hard to call. Germline V gives CDR1 LGHNA, CDR2 YNFKEQ. The CDR3 contains 11 residues. Trimming shortened V by 2 bases and J by 2 bases, and 0 bases separated the two germline ends. This CDR3 is CASSQNTEAFF. DNA for the CDR3: TGTGCCAGCAGCCAAAACACTGAAGCTTTCTTT.

The rearrangement uses TRBV10-1 and TRBJ2-7, with no clear D. The germline V gene encodes CDR1 WNHNN and CDR2 SYGVQD (reference sequence). The CDR3 covers 10 residues. With 11 bases removed from V and 4 bases from J, the gap between germline ends came to 9 bases. CDR3 coding DNA: TGCGCCTTAAGTCGTTACGAGCAGTACTTC. Protein sequence: CALSRYEQYF.

The chain has TRBV30 and TRBJ2-7; the D gene is possibly TRBD1 (5 bases). The CDR3 contains 13 residues. With 6 bases removed from V and 0 bases from J, the gap between germline ends came to 12 bases. Germline loops: CDR1 GTSNPN, CDR2 SVGIG (reference sequence). The CDR3 DNA reads TGTGCCTGCCCTTCGACAGCCTCCTACGAGCAGTACTTC. Translating it yields CACPSTASYEQYF.

This clone appeared a single time. V usage is TRBV11-2 and J usage is TRBJ1-6, with no clear D. CDR1 SGHAT and CDR2 FQNNGV come from the germline V gene. This CDR3 comprises 16 residues. V lost 5 bases to trimming and J lost 8 bases, with 19 bases between them. CDR3 sequence reads: CASSPRVARGYSPLHF. The CDR3 DNA reads as TGTGCCAGCAGCCCCCGCGTGGCCCGTGGATATTCACCCCTCCACTTT.

This clone was observed a single time. This chain links TRBV9 with TRBJ1-6; D is undetermined. The length of the CDR3 is 13 residues. Germline CDR1 is SGDLS and CDR2 is YYNGEE. V lost 3 bases, J lost 6 bases, and 7 bases lay in between. DNA for the CDR3: TGTGCCAGCAGCGCCGACGTTAATTCACCCCTCCACTTT. Amino acids: CASSADVNSPLHF.

In this sample, this clone turned up a few times. The rearrangement joins TRBV27 to TRBJ2-7; TRBD1 matches 12 bases. V trimming: 7 bases; J trimming: 6 bases; junction bases outside the gene matches: 7. In germline, CDR1 is MNHEY, CDR2 SMNVEV (reference sequence). The CDR3 has 14 residues. CDR3 nucleotides: TGTGCCAGCAAGTGGGACAGGGGGCGGGGCGAGCAGTACTTC. Encoded protein: CASKWDRGRGEQYF.